The 17 T cell receptor beta chains in this list originate from one sample, sequenced in a study of regulatory T cells in long-lasting Graves disease. Time point reported: newly diagnosed GD, antithyroid drugs for less than 3 months. With RNA extracted from PBMCs as input, the TCR library was made. Sequencing libraries for TCR beta were prepared with iRepertoire HTBI primers and Arm-PCR of CDR3 regions. Via MiXCR, TCRdb re-called the multiplex PCR reads, giving one row per CDR3 protein. The sample carries around 400,000 distinct CDR3 sequences, roughly 12% recorded once. These same data were also listed under a study on T cells in Graves' hyperthyroidism and ophthalmopathy.

Sequenced here: peripheral blood mononuclear cells (PBMCs), sampled at new diagnosis, from a patient treated with antithyroid drugs. Receptors were obtained from a woman between 18 and 30 years old with Graves disease.

The chain uses TRBV20-1 and TRBJ2-7; 9 nucleotides match TRBD1. Germline assignment: CDR1 DFQATT and CDR2 SNEGSKA (reference sequence). The CDR3 totals 15 residues. The trim removed 3 bases at V and 2 bases at J, leaving 8 bases unmatched. This CDR3 reads CSARDSRDRAYEQYV. In DNA form, the CDR3 reads TGCAGTGCTAGGGACTCCAGGGACAGGGCCTACGAGCAGTACGTC.

In its sample, this clonotype was seen many times. This rearrangement joins TRBV19 to TRBJ1-2; 9 nucleotides line up with TRBD1. CDR3 size: 12 residues. Germline V gene lookup returns CDR1 LNHDA and CDR2 SQIVND (reference sequence). Trimming cost V 11 bases and J 5 bases; bases outside gene matches: 6. CDR3 in DNA: TGTGCCGGCAGGGACAGGGAATATGGCTACACCTTC. Protein: CAGRDREYGYTF.

This clonotype was seen repeatedly, ten times or more. The chain combines TRBV15 with TRBJ2-1; D not resolved. Germline CDR1 reads LNHNV; CDR2 reads YYDKDF (reference sequence). This CDR3 spans 13 amino acids. V lost 0 bases and J 4 bases, leaving 4 bases between the germline ends. For the CDR3, the DNA is TGTGCCACCAGCAGAGAGGGGTACAATGAGCAGTTCTTC. It codes for CATSREGYNEQFF.

This clonotype was recorded at least ten times. This chain joins TRBV28 and TRBJ1-1; D may be TRBD1 (5 bases). The CDR3 extends over 14 amino acids. Germline V lookup: CDR1 MDHEN, CDR2 SYDVKM. Trimming pared 10 bases from V and 1 base from J, leaving 16 bases between. The CDR3 DNA reads as TGTGCCACAGGACGGGGGATTTGGAACACTGAAGCTTTCTTT. Amino acid sequence: CATGRGIWNTEAFF. Together with reference TRBV28 and TRBJ1-1, the CDR3 gives the full variable domain: DVKVTQSSRYLVKRTGEKVFLECVQDMDHENMFWYRQDPGLGLRLIYFSYDVKMKEKGDIPEGYSVSREKKERFSLILESASTNQTSMYLCATGRGIWNTEAFFGQGTRLTVV.

This clonotype showed up many times. The V call is TRBV27, the J call TRBJ2-7; 8 bases are shared with TRBD2. The CDR3 contains 17 residues. Germline CDR1 MNHEY, CDR2 SMNVEV (reference sequence). With V trimmed by 4 bases and J by 2 bases, 13 bases remained unmatched. The CDR3 loop is CASSSGTGTRIPYEQYF. As DNA, the CDR3 is TGTGCCAGCAGTTCAGGTACCGGGACTAGAATCCCCTACGAGCAGTACTTC.

Many counts were recorded for this clonotype. The V call is TRBV7-3, the J call TRBJ2-7; maybe TRBD1 (5 bases). Germline assignment: CDR1 SGHTA and CDR2 FQGTGA. This CDR3 comprises 18 residues. V was pared by 3 bases and J by 2 bases, with 23 bases between. The CDR3 DNA follows: TGTGCCAGCAGCTTGGTGGGGCATTGGAGATTATCTCCCTACGAGCAGTACGTC. Its translation is CASSLVGHWRLSPYEQYV.

This clonotype has ten or more counts. The genes are TRBV6-2 or TRBV6-3 and TRBJ2-7; 9 nucleotides line up with TRBD1. CDR1 is MNHEY, CDR2 SVGEGT, per germline. Trimming cost V 0 bases and J 2 bases; bases outside gene matches: 5. The CDR3 length is 16 residues. The DNA of the CDR3 is TGTGCCAGCAGTTACTCGACCGGGACAGGGCCCTACGAGCAGTACTTC. Protein: CASSYSTGTGPYEQYF.

This clonotype was found many times. The chain couples TRBV7-9 to TRBJ1-2, with unresolved D. Germline assignment: CDR1 SEHNR and CDR2 FQNEAQ (reference sequence). Trimming took off 3 bases at V and 3 bases at J, with 8 bases between the two ends. This CDR3 contains 13 residues. The CDR3 here is CASSLSRDYGYTF. The CDR3 nucleotides read TGTGCCAGCAGCTTGTCGCGGGACTATGGCTACACCTTC.

This chain connects TRBV7-9 to TRBJ2-1, with D maybe TRBD2 (7 bases). The germline V gene has CDR1 SEHNR and CDR2 FQNEAQ (reference sequence). Trimming removed 5 bases from V and 7 bases from J, with 30 bases in between. The CDR3 is 19 amino acids. The CDR3 DNA sequence: TGTGCCAGCAGCCAGATTCAAACCGGACTACCGGGGGGCGGGAATGAGCAGTTCTTC. This sequence encodes CASSQIQTGLPGGGNEQFF. Together with reference TRBV7-9 and TRBJ2-1, the CDR3 gives the full variable domain: DTGVSQNPRHKITKRGQNVTFRCDPISEHNRLYWYRQTLGQGPEFLTYFQNEAQLEKSRLLSDRFSAERPKGSFSTLEIQRTEQGDSAMYLCASSQIQTGLPGGGNEQFFGPGTRLTVL.

In its sample, this clonotype was seen many times. The chain is built from TRBV18 and TRBJ1-4, with D perhaps TRBD1 (5 bases). Germline CDR1 and CDR2: KGHSH and LQKENI. Trimming left V 2 bases short and J 6 bases short, with 13 bases between. The CDR3 runs to 15 residues. The CDR3 loop is CASSPAAMGDEKLFF. CDR3 bases: TGTGCCAGCTCACCAGCGGCCATGGGGGATGAAAAACTGTTTTTT.

About this clonotype itself: This may be a read error: a much more frequent sequence differs by one nucleotide. This chain uses TRBV7-2 with TRBJ2-3; 8 bases are a match to TRBD1. This CDR3 spans 16 amino acids. Per germline, CDR1 SGHTA and CDR2 FQGNSA. The DNA of the CDR3 is TGTGCCAACAGCCGAGTCCAGGGGGCCTCCACAGATACGCAGTATTTT. Residues: CANSRVQGASTDTQYF.

This clonotype was counted a few times. The chain joins TRBV29-1 to TRBJ2-1, with D perhaps matching TRBD1 (6 bases). The germline gives CDR1 SQVTM, CDR2 ANQGSEA. Trimming removed 2 bases from V and 2 bases from J, with 16 bases in between. The CDR3 is 16 residues long. The chain's CDR3 is CSVERATQGPYNEQFF. In nucleotides, the CDR3 is TGCAGCGTTGAAAGGGCGACCCAGGGGCCCTACAATGAGCAGTTCTTC.

CDR3 in amino acids: CASSAGQVNTGELFF. The CDR3 coding sequence is TGTGCCAGCAGCGCAGGACAGGTGAACACCGGGGAGCTGTTTTTT. The chain links TRBV5-8 to TRBJ2-2, with 7 positions matching TRBD1. Trimming removed 4 bases from V and 1 base from J; junction bases left unmatched: 4. CDR3 size: 15 residues. Germline values: CDR1 SGHTS, CDR2 YDEGEE.

At least ten counts were recorded for this clonotype. This chain links TRBV7-2 with TRBJ2-2; TRBD2 aligns across 11 bases. CDR3 length: 17 residues. V was pared by 1 base and J by 7 bases, with 8 bases of the junction left unmatched. Germline V lookup: CDR1 SGHTA, CDR2 FQGNSA. Here the CDR3 reads CASSLVLAGGRSGELFF. In DNA form, the CDR3 reads TGTGCCAGCAGCTTAGTTCTAGCGGGAGGTCGTAGCGGGGAGCTGTTTTTT.

This clonotype showed up many times. The chain uses TRBV6-2 or TRBV6-3 and TRBJ1-1; 7 bases match TRBD1. Germline loops: CDR1 MNHEY, CDR2 SVGEGT. Trimming cost V 4 bases and J 5 bases; bases outside gene matches: 7. The CDR3 covers 14 residues. CDR3 sequence: CASSSTGVETEAFF. The DNA of the CDR3 is TGTGCCAGCAGTTCAACAGGGGTGGAAACTGAAGCTTTCTTT.

As regards this clonotype: Possible read error: a much larger clone is one base away. The chain carries TRBV18 and TRBJ1-5, with TRBD1 matching over 7 bases. CDR1 and CDR2 from the germline V gene are KGHSH and LQKENI. The CDR3 has 16 amino acids. The CDR3 loop is CASSDRDWAGYQLQHF. As DNA, the CDR3 is TGTGCCAGCTCCGACAGGGACTGGGCGGGATATCAGCTCCAGCATTTT.

This clonotype was observed many times. The chain joins TRBV6-2 or TRBV6-3 to TRBJ2-3, with D tentatively TRBD2 (5 bases). Germline V gene lookup returns CDR1 MNHEY and CDR2 SVGEGT. The CDR3 spans 13 residues. The CDR3 nucleotides read TGTGCGAGCGAGAGGGATAACACAGATACGCAGTATTTT. Its protein product is CASERDNTDTQYF.